This entry lists 10 T cell receptor beta chains sequenced from one sample in a study of blood T cell repertoires in COVID-19. Here immunoSEQ multiplex PCR was the method, and the copy in TCRdb shows in-frame clones only, minus some. The sample shows 350,000 to 550,000 clones, 80% to 90% of them seen only once. Sequenced: peripheral blood. The receptors come from a woman younger than 45 with acute or convalescent COVID-19.

The V gene is TRBV5-1, the J gene TRBJ2-2; 9 nucleotides align to TRBD1. V shed 3 bases and J 3 bases; nucleotides not matched to a gene: 0. The CDR3 has 14 residues. Germline CDR1 and CDR2: SGHRS and YFSETQ. This chain's CDR3 is CASSWTGDTGELFF. CDR3 sequence (DNA): TGCGCCAGCAGCTGGACAGGGGACACCGGGGAGCTGTTTTTT.

This chain uses TRBV5-1 with TRBJ2-3; 7 nucleotides line up with TRBD2. Trimming cost V 5 bases and J 5 bases; bases outside gene matches: 8. The CDR3 is made up of 14 amino acids. The germline gives CDR1 SGHRS, CDR2 YFSETQ. CDR3 nucleotides: TGCGCCAGCAGACCCTCGGGGGGAGTAGATACGCAGTATTTT. Translating it yields CASRPSGGVDTQYF. Full variable domain (rest looked up from reference TRBV5-1 and TRBJ2-3): KAGVTQTPRYLIKTRGQQVTLSCSPISGHRSVSWYQQTPGQGLQFLFEYFSETQRNKGNFPGRFSGRQFSNSRSEMNVSTLELGDSALYLCASRPSGGVDTQYFGPGTRLTVL.

This clone was observed once. CDR3 loop: CASSSLHDPSPANVLTF. The DNA of the CDR3 is TGTGCCAGCAGCTCACTGCACGATCCTAGCCCGGCCAACGTCCTGACTTTC. This sequence joins TRBV5-6 and TRBJ2-6; possible D gene TRBD2, 5 bases. CDR1 and CDR2 (germline): SGHDT, YYEEEE. CDR3 length: 17 residues. The V end was cut by 3 bases, the J end by 6 bases, with 19 bases between.

This clone was seen only once. The CDR3 region is CASSGTGISGELFF. CDR3 coding DNA: TGTGCCAGCAGCGGAACAGGGATTTCCGGGGAGCTGTTTTTT. The chain uses TRBV9 and TRBJ2-2, with a weak D call TRBD1 (6 bases). This CDR3 is built from 14 residues. V dropped 3 bases and J dropped 6 bases, with 12 bases sitting between them. Germline lookup yields CDR1 SGDLS and CDR2 YYNGEE.

The V call is TRBV6-5, the J call TRBJ1-3; D is ambiguous. The germline CDR1 and CDR2 sequences are MNHEY and SVGAGI. The length of the CDR3 is 11 residues. V shed 8 bases and J shed 4 bases, with 6 bases lying between them. This chain's CDR3 is CASVTGNTIYF. The DNA for the CDR3 is TGTGCCAGCGTGACAGGAAACACCATATATTTT.

V and J are TRBV7-3 and TRBJ2-7, with D unresolved. CDR1 and CDR2 (germline): SGHTA, FQGTGA. The CDR3 extends over 13 amino acids. V was clipped by 5 bases and J by 3 bases, with 11 bases between them. The chain's CDR3 is CASSPNEFYEQYF. In DNA form, the CDR3 reads TGTGCCAGCAGCCCTAACGAATTCTACGAGCAGTACTTC.

The chain links TRBV6-5 to TRBJ2-2; D remains unclear. Trimming cost V 7 bases and J 3 bases, with 6 bases left between them. The CDR3 runs 12 residues. Germline V gene data show CDR1 as MNHEY and CDR2 as SVGAGI. The CDR3 loop reads CASNGYTGELFF. CDR3 sequence (DNA): TGTGCCAGCAACGGGTACACCGGGGAGCTGTTTTTT.

The chain carries TRBV27 and TRBJ2-2, with D perhaps matching TRBD2 (6 bases). The germline CDR1 and CDR2 sequences are MNHEY and SMNVEV (reference sequence). V lost 8 bases and J 6 bases, leaving 16 bases between the germline ends. The length of the CDR3 is 14 residues. The CDR3 nucleotides are TGTGCCAGCTCAGAGTGGAGGGCCGCCGGGGAGCTGTTTTTT. Protein: CASSEWRAAGELFF.

The chain has TRBV10-2 and TRBJ2-7, with 16 nucleotides matching TRBD2. J gave up 3 bases and V 6 bases, and 8 bases lay outside the gene matches. This CDR3 has 17 residues. Germline-derived CDR1 and CDR2 are WSHSY and SAAADI. In DNA, the CDR3 is TGCGCCAGCAGATCCGGGACTAGCGGGGGGGCACTCTACGAGCAGTACTTC. Its translation: CASRSGTSGGALYEQYF.

This chain uses TRBV15 with TRBJ1-1; D may be TRBD1 (6 bases). The length of the CDR3 is 17 residues. The ends were cut back, 1 base at V and 1 base at J, with 16 bases in the middle. Germline V gives CDR1 LNHNV, CDR2 YYDKDF (reference sequence). The CDR3 loop is CATSRAPTGQPNTEAFF. As DNA, the CDR3 is TGTGCCACCAGCAGAGCGCCAACCGGACAGCCGAACACTGAAGCTTTCTTT.